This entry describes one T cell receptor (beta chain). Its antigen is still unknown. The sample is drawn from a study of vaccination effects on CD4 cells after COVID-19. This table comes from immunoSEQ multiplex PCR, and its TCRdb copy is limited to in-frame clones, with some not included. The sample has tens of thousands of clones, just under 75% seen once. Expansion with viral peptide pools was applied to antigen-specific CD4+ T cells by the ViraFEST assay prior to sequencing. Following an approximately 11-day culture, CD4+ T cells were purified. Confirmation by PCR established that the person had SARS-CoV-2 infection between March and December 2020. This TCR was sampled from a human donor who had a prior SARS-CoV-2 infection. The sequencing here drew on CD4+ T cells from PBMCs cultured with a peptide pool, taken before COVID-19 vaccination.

The CDR3: CASSGSELGEQYF. Written as DNA, the CDR3 is TGTGCCAGCTCGGGCTCCGAACTGGGCGAGCAGTACTTC. The rearrangement links TRBV2 to TRBJ2-7; no definite D call. This CDR3 is 13 amino acids long. V lost 8 bases and J lost 6, with 17 bases in between. Looked up from germline, CDR1 is SNHLY and CDR2 is FYNNEI.